This T cell receptor (beta chain) is from a study of OX40 agonist ivuxolimab in advanced cancers. In the study overall: Across the patients, intravenous ivuxolimab was delivered every 2 weeks at 0.01 to 10 mg/kg.

V gave up 3 bases and J gave up 0 bases, with 23 bases separating them. Germline lookup yields CDR1 MNHEY and CDR2 SMNVEV (reference sequence). The CDR3 totals 19 residues. Here immunoSEQ multiplex PCR was the method, and the copy in TCRdb shows in-frame clones only, minus some. Of tens of thousands of clones listed, less than 90% are singletons. The gene calls are TRBV27 and TRBJ1-1; D might be TRBD1 (5 bases). This sample comprised CD4+ or CD8+ T cells sorted from blood, obtained in a trial of the OX40 agonist ivuxolimab. The TCR was taken from an adult with an advanced solid tumor such as melanoma, head and neck, liver or kidney cancer. The CDR3 sequence: CASSFRVVGVGPMNTEAFF. CDR3 coding DNA: TGTGCCAGCAGTTTTCGGGTGGTCGGCGTGGGACCCATGAACACTGAAGCTTTCTTT.